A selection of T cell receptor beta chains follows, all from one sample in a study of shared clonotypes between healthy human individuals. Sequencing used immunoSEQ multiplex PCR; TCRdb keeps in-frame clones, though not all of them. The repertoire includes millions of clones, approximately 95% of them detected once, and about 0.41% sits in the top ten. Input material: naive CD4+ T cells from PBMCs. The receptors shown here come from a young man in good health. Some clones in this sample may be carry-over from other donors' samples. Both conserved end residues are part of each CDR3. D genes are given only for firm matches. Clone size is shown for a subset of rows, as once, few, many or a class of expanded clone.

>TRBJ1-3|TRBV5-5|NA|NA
CASSYILSGNTIYF
TGTGCCAGCAGCTACATCCTCTCTGGAAACACCATATATTTT
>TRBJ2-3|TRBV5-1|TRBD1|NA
CASSLEGAGTDTQYF
TGCGCCAGCAGCTTAGAGGGGGCCGGCACAGATACGCAGTATTTT
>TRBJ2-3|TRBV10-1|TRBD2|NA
CASSEIVLAGRDTQYF
TGCGCCAGCAGTGAAATTGTCCTAGCGGGACGGGATACGCAGTATTTT
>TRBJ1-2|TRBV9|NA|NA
CASSVAGRPGYTF
TGTGCCAGCAGCGTAGCGGGGAGACCGGGCTACACCTTC
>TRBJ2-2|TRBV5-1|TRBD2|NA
CASQTSGRLNTGELFF
TGCGCCAGTCAGACTAGCGGGCGGTTGAACACCGGGGAGCTGTTTTTT
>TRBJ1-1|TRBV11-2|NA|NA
CASSVDGLNTEAFF
TGTGCCAGCAGCGTCGACGGACTGAACACTGAAGCTTTCTTT
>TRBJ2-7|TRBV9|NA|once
CASSVDDRTYEQYF
TGTGCCAGCAGCGTAGATGACAGAACCTACGAGCAGTACTTC
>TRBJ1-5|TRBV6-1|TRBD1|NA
CASSETGWGQSNQPQHF
TGTGCCAGCAGTGAAACCGGCTGGGGACAGAGCAATCAGCCCCAGCATTTT
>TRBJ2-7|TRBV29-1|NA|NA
CSVEGVQTPRSNYEQYF
TGCAGCGTTGAAGGGGTTCAGACTCCCAGAAGTAACTACGAGCAGTACTTC
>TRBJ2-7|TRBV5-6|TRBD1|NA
CASSQGQRISYEQYF
TGTGCCAGCAGCCAGGGACAGCGGATATCCTACGAGCAGTACTTC
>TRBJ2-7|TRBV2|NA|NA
CASMVGGLYEQYF
TGTGCCAGCATGGTAGGGGGACTCTACGAGCAGTACTTC
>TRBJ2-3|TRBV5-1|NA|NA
CASSHQGDTQYF
TGCGCCAGCAGCCACCAAGGAGATACGCAGTATTTT
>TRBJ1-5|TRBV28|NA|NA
CASSSPSNQPQHF
TGTGCCAGCAGTTCCCCCTCCAATCAGCCCCAGCATTTT
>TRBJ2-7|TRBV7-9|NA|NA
CASSLDYGVEQYF
TGTGCCAGCAGCTTAGATTACGGGGTCGAGCAGTACTTC
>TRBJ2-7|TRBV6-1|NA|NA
CATRRPGNEQYF
TGTGCCACCAGACGTCCGGGAAACGAGCAGTACTTC
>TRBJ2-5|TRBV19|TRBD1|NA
CASSIGLGQGLEETQYF
TGTGCCAGTAGTATAGGATTGGGACAGGGCTTGGAAGAGACCCAGTACTTC
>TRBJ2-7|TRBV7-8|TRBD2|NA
CASSPGTRSEQYF
TGTGCCAGCAGCCCCGGGACTAGAAGCGAGCAGTACTTC
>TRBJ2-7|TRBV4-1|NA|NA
CASSQERSSYEQYF
TGCGCCAGCAGCCAAGAAAGGAGCTCCTACGAGCAGTACTTC